The clone carrying this T cell receptor beta chain was recorded a few times. V lost 5 bases to trimming and J lost 4 bases, with 14 bases between them. The CDR3 spans 14 residues. This specimen comes from a study of spatial heterogeneity in lung cancer. Study context: The library had UMIs, and each TCR and UMI pair averaged more than ten raw reads.

A unique molecular identifier was attached to every TCR cDNA molecule. TCRdb re-called the 5' RACE reads with MiXCR, one entry per CDR3 protein. The sample has around 92,000 distinct CDR3 sequences, more than 10% seen once; the top ten hold over 40%. Time point described: sample taken at primary tumor resection. Samples were donated by 72 untreated early-stage non-small cell lung cancer patients. Whole RNA obtained from tumor, nontumor lung or frozen PBMC underwent sequencing without sorting. The input for sequencing was PBMCs, taken at surgery. The receptor's source is a male donor with early-stage non-small cell lung cancer. The genes are TRBV12-3 or TRBV12-4 and TRBJ2-5; D might be TRBD1 (6 bases). The CDR3 protein is CASSTTEGGETQYF. CDR3 in DNA: TGTGCCAGCAGTACTACTGAAGGGGGAGAGACCCAGTACTTC.